Listed below are T cell receptor beta chains from one sample, sequenced in a study of blood T cell repertoires in COVID-19. Only in-frame clones appear in the TCRdb table, and some are missing; sequencing was by immunoSEQ multiplex PCR. The sample lists roughly 150,000 clones; around 81% were seen once. The sequenced sample was peripheral blood. These receptor sequences come from a human donor in a cohort sampled during active COVID-19. CDR3s include the opening cysteine and the closing phenylalanine or tryptophan. The order of the fields is J gene, clone size, V gene, D gene, CDR3 DNA, CDR3 protein. The D gene is left open where the match is weak. Size is stated for part of the rows, as once, few or many counts, or as a class when the clone is expanded.

TRBJ2-1 | . | TRBV5-1 | . | TGCGCCAGCAGCTTGGGAGGGGACTTCTACAATGAGCAGTTCTTC | CASSLGGDFYNEQFF
TRBJ1-4 | . | TRBV5-4 | . | TGTGCCAGCAGCTTGGCGGCAACTAATGAAAAACTGTTTTTT | CASSLAATNEKLFF
TRBJ1-5 | . | TRBV18 | . | TGTGCCAGCTCACCGTCTCAGGGCCGAGGTAATCAGCCCCAGCATTTT | CASSPSQGRGNQPQHF
TRBJ2-7 | . | TRBV10-3 | TRBD2 | TGTGCCATCGCGAGCGGGGGGTTCAACGAGCAGTACTTC | CAIASGGFNEQYF
TRBJ2-2 | . | TRBV4-2 | . | TGTGCCAGCAGCCAAGAAGGGGGAAACGGGGAGCTGTTTTTT | CASSQEGGNGELFF
TRBJ2-3 | . | TRBV5-6 | . | TGTGCCAGCAGCTTGGCGCGCCTAGCCCCGACCACAGATACGCAGTATTTT | CASSLARLAPTTDTQYF
TRBJ2-5 | . | TRBV27 | TRBD1 | TGTGCCAGCAGTTGGGACAGGGGGCTGGAGACCCAGTACTTC | CASSWDRGLETQYF
TRBJ1-1 | few | TRBV14 | . | TGTGCCAGCAGCCAGGCGGGTACGGGCACTGAAGCTTTCTTT | CASSQAGTGTEAFF
TRBJ1-2 | . | TRBV6-5 | TRBD1 | TGTGCCAGCAGTTACTCTGGACAGGGGACTGGCTACACCTTC | CASSYSGQGTGYTF
TRBJ1-6 | . | TRBV7-2 | TRBD1 | TGTGCCAGCAGCCCGACAGGGACGGCCTATAATTCACCCCTCCACTTT | CASSPTGTAYNSPLHF
TRBJ2-3 | . | TRBV2 | TRBD2 | TGTGCCAGCAGTTCCGGGAGGGGAGGAGATACGCAGTATTTT | CASSSGRGGDTQYF
TRBJ1-4 | . | TRBV7-8 | . | TGTGCCAGCAGCTTAAACGGGCGCGGGTCTAATGAAAAACTGTTTTTT | CASSLNGRGSNEKLFF
TRBJ2-7 | once | TRBV4-1 | TRBD2 | TGCGCCAGCAGCCAAGATCAAGAACGGAGTGGACTAGCGGGGGGGCTGCAGTACTTC | CASSQDQERSGLAGGLQYF
TRBJ2-7 | . | TRBV19 | TRBD1 | TGTGCCAGTAGTAAATTCATGGACAGGGACTCCTACGAGCAGTACTTC | CASSKFMDRDSYEQYF
TRBJ1-5 | . | TRBV27 | . | TGTGCCAGCCGAGAGTTTCTTGATCAGCCCCAGCATTTT | CASREFLDQPQHF
TRBJ2-3 | . | TRBV6-5 | TRBD2 | TGTGCCAGCAGCCTAGCGGCCAGCCCCACAGATACGCAGTATTTT | CASSLAASPTDTQYF
TRBJ1-2 | once | TRBV15 | . | TGTGCCACCAGCGGCCCAGGGAAATCCTATGGCTACACCTTC | CATSGPGKSYGYTF
TRBJ2-1 | . | TRBV7-3 | TRBD2 | TGTGCCAGCAGCCTGTCTAGCGGGGGGACGTACAATGAGCAGTTCTTC | CASSLSSGGTYNEQFF
TRBJ1-1 | . | TRBV9 | . | TGTGCCAGCAGCGTAGGCAAGGGGTTGGTCACTGAAGCTTTCTTT | CASSVGKGLVTEAFF
TRBJ1-2 | . | TRBV10-3 | . | TGTGCCATCAGTGGGTTAGAGCATCCTAACTATGGCTACACCTTC | CAISGLEHPNYGYTF
TRBJ1-6 | . | TRBV5-1 | TRBD1 | TGCGCCAGCAGCTTGGAGGGACAGCACTCCTATAATTCACCCCTCCACTTT | CASSLEGQHSYNSPLHF
TRBJ1-4 | . | TRBV7-2 | . | TGTGCCAGCAGCTTAGCCGACAGACATCGTGAAAAACTGTTTTTT | CASSLADRHREKLFF
TRBJ2-2 | . | TRBV20-1 | . | TGCAGTGCTAGTAGAACAGGGCCGAACACCGGGGAGCTGTTTTTT | CSASRTGPNTGELFF
TRBJ1-6 | . | TRBV19 | . | TGTGCCAGTAGTACGGTAGGAGGGTCACCCCTCCACTTT | CASSTVGGSPLHF
TRBJ2-3 | . | TRBV5-1 | . | TGCGCCAGCAGCTTGGACAGACCTAGCACAGATACGCAGTATTTT | CASSLDRPSTDTQYF
TRBJ2-3 | . | TRBV29-1 | TRBD1 | TGCAGCGTTGGGGACAGGGTGCAAGATACGCAGTATTTT | CSVGDRVQDTQYF
TRBJ1-2 | few | TRBV7-9 | TRBD1 | TGTGCCAGCAGCCCTGGGCAGGGGGTCTATGGCTACACCTTC | CASSPGQGVYGYTF
TRBJ1-1 | . | TRBV19 | . | TGTGCCAGTTCCGACAGTCCGAACACTGAAGCTTTCTTT | CASSDSPNTEAFF
TRBJ2-1 | . | TRBV19 | TRBD2 | TGTGCCAGTACCACGGGACTACCGCCCAATGAGCAGTTCTTC | CASTTGLPPNEQFF
TRBJ2-3 | . | TRBV12-5 | TRBD1 | TGTGCTAGTGTCCTGGGAGGACAGGGGGCGACAGATACGCAGTATTTT | CASVLGGQGATDTQYF
TRBJ1-5 | . | TRBV2 | TRBD1 | TGTGCCAGCGTCAGGGGGCGCGGAAATCAGCCCCAGCATTTT | CASVRGRGNQPQHF
TRBJ1-6 | . | TRBV3-1/TRBV3-2 | TRBD1 | TGTGCCAGCACCCCCAGGGGGGTCGGGAATTCACCCCTCCACTTT | CASTPRGVGNSPLHF
TRBJ2-3 | . | TRBV5-1 | . | TGCGCCAGCAGCTTCACGGGGTTACGCACAGATACGCAGTATTTT | CASSFTGLRTDTQYF
TRBJ1-2 | . | TRBV28 | TRBD1 | TGTGCCAGCAGTTCCCAGGGGGCACGGGGGTATGGCTACACCTTC | CASSSQGARGYGYTF
TRBJ2-5 | . | TRBV7-2 | . | TGTGCCAGCAGCCCTGGTTCCCGGGAGGAGACCCAGTACTTC | CASSPGSREETQYF
TRBJ2-3 | . | TRBV25-1 | . | TGTGCCAGCAGATCGGCAGGGCTGGGGTTTTCTAGCACAGATACGCAGTATTTT | CASRSAGLGFSSTDTQYF
TRBJ2-7 | . | TRBV5-5 | . | TGTGCCAGCAGCTTGTTCACCTACGAGCAGTACTTC | CASSLFTYEQYF
TRBJ1-1 | . | TRBV29-1 | . | TGCAGCGTTGATAAGGGGCTCTCTGAAGCTTTCTTT | CSVDKGLSEAFF
TRBJ1-6 | . | TRBV5-8 | TRBD1 | TGTGCCAGCACCTATTCCGACAGGGCGGCTTCACCCCTCCACTTT | CASTYSDRAASPLHF
TRBJ1-1 | . | TRBV6-1 | . | TGTGCCAGCAGTGAATGGCAGGGAAAAACTGAAGCTTTCTTT | CASSEWQGKTEAFF
TRBJ2-3 | . | TRBV6-6 | . | TGTGCCAGCAGTCCTCCGGGGGAAGATACGCAGTATTTT | CASSPPGEDTQYF
TRBJ1-5 | . | TRBV25-1 | . | TGTGCCAGCAGCCCGGACTTTGGGAATCAGCCCCAGCATTTT | CASSPDFGNQPQHF
TRBJ2-3 | once | TRBV6-5 | TRBD1 | TGTGCCAGCAGTTACTCTTTAGGGGGCGGGACAGATACGCAGTATTTT | CASSYSLGGGTDTQYF
TRBJ2-3 | . | TRBV5-6 | TRBD2 | TGTGCCAGCAGCTTTCGGGGGGGTGAAGATACGCAGTATTTT | CASSFRGGEDTQYF
TRBJ2-3 | once | TRBV6-6 | TRBD2 | TGTGCCAGCAGTCTACGACTAGCGGGGGCCCCCACAGATACGCAGTATTTT | CASSLRLAGAPTDTQYF
TRBJ2-5 | . | TRBV5-1 | TRBD1 | TGCGCCAGCAGCTTGGGGACAGGGACCTACCAAGAGACCCAGTACTTC | CASSLGTGTYQETQYF